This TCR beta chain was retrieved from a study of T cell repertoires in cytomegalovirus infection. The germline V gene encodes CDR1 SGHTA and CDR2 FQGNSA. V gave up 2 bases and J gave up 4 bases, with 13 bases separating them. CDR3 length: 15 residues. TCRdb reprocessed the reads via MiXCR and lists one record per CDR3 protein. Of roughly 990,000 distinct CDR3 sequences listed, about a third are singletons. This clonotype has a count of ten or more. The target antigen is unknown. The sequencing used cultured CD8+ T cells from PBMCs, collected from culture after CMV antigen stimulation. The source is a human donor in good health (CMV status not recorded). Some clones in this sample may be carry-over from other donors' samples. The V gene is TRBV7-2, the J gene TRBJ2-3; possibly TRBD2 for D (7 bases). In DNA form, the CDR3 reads TGTGCCAGCAGCTTATCGGGGGGCCCCCCAGATACGCAGTATTTT. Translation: CASSLSGGPPDTQYF.